These 25 T cell receptor beta chains were all obtained from the same sample, sequenced in a study of OX40 agonist ivuxolimab in advanced cancers. TCRdb's copy holds only in-frame clones and misses some; the assay was immunoSEQ multiplex PCR. The sample has around 32,000 clones; around nine tenths are singletons. The starting material was CD4+ or CD8+ T cells sorted from blood, obtained in a trial of the OX40 agonist ivuxolimab. These receptors were obtained from an adult with an advanced solid tumor such as melanoma, head and neck, liver or kidney cancer.

The rearrangement uses TRBV27 and TRBJ2-7; perhaps TRBD1 as D (6 bases). CDR1 is MNHEY, CDR2 SMNVEV, per germline (reference sequence). V was cut by 5 bases and J by 5 bases, with 16 bases left in between. The CDR3 runs 14 residues. This CDR3 reads CASSDTGYGDEQYF. The CDR3 coding sequence is TGTGCCAGCAGTGACACAGGGTACGGGGACGAGCAGTACTTC.

The chain carries TRBV12-1 and TRBJ1-5. TRBV12-1 represents a pseudogene. CDR3 length: 14 residues. CDR3 loop: CASSEGTYNQPQHF. The CDR3 region has the DNA TGTGCCAGCAGCGAAGGGACCTACAATCAGCCCCAGCATTTT.

The gene calls are TRBV5-1 and TRBJ1-1; no clear D. V was cut by 1 base and J by 8 bases, with 15 bases left in between. Looked up from germline, CDR1 is SGHRS and CDR2 is YFSETQ. The CDR3 consists of 14 residues. The CDR3 sequence is CASSLSPETTEAFF. The CDR3 DNA sequence: TGCGCCAGCAGCTTGTCACCAGAGACCACAGAAGCTTTCTTT.

The chain has TRBV19 and TRBJ1-2; D gene unclear. V lost 7 bases and J lost 5, with 20 bases in between. In germline, CDR1 is LNHDA, CDR2 SQIVND (reference sequence). There are 15 residues in the CDR3. For the CDR3, the DNA is TGTGCCAGTACGCCCCTTGAGAGGCCGATGTATGGCTACACCTTC. As protein: CASTPLERPMYGYTF.

The chain joins TRBV27 to TRBJ1-1; D ambiguous. The CDR3 covers 14 residues. Germline V gene sequence: CDR1 MNHEY, CDR2 SMNVEV (reference sequence). The V end was cut by 2 bases, the J end by 0 bases, with 7 bases between. The CDR3 sequence is CASSLTVMNTEAFF. The CDR3 DNA sequence: TGTGCCAGCAGTTTAACGGTCATGAACACTGAAGCTTTCTTT.

The genes are TRBV10-1 and TRBJ1-1, with D possibly TRBD1 on 5 matching bases. Trimming removed 0 bases from V and 3 bases from J, with 11 bases in between. CDR1 and CDR2 (germline): WNHNN, SYGVQD (reference sequence). This CDR3 has 15 amino acids. In DNA, the CDR3 is TGCGCCAGCAGTGAGTCGGGGACCGGGTACACTGAAGCTTTCTTT. Its protein is CASSESGTGYTEAFF.

This chain connects TRBV7-2 to TRBJ2-3, with TRBD2 as a possible D gene (5 bases). The CDR3 consists of 15 residues. The germline gives CDR1 SGHTA, CDR2 FQGNSA. Trimming took 8 bases from V and 2 from J, leaving 17 bases between them. CDR3 residues: CASAPSTTSTDTQYF. For the CDR3, the DNA is TGTGCCAGCGCCCCCTCGACTACCTCCACAGATACGCAGTATTTT.

The chain carries TRBV4-1 and TRBJ1-6; D not certain. V was clipped by 0 bases and J by 3 bases, with 9 bases between them. CDR3 length equals 16 residues. Germline values: CDR1 MGHRA, CDR2 YSYEKL. The CDR3 sequence is CASSQERAGYNSPLHF. CDR3 DNA: TGCGCCAGCAGCCAAGAACGGGCCGGCTATAATTCACCCCTCCACTTT.

In this sample, this clone turned up a few times. Other DNA variants within this sample encode the same CDR3. The genes are TRBV5-6 and TRBJ2-7, with D perhaps TRBD2 (7 bases). The germline V and J ends were trimmed by 10 bases and 7 bases, with 27 bases remaining between them. Germline CDR1 SGHDT, CDR2 YYEEEE. This CDR3 has 15 residues. CDR3 protein: CARRLGLAGAGEQYF. CDR3 nucleotide sequence: TGTGCCCGCCGCTTGGGCCTCGCGGGGGCGGGGGAGCAGTACTTC.

The genes are TRBV19 and TRBJ2-5; TRBD1 is a possible D gene (6 bases). V lost 1 base and J lost 9, with 9 bases in between. This CDR3 region has 12 residues. CDR1 LNHDA and CDR2 SQIVND come from the germline V gene (reference sequence). The CDR3 spells CASSIGRGAQYF. The CDR3 region has the DNA TGTGCCAGTAGTATAGGCAGGGGAGCCCAGTACTTC. Full variable domain (missing parts from reference TRBV19 and TRBJ2-5): DGGITQSPKYLFRKEGQNVTLSCEQNLNHDAMYWYRQDPGQGLRLIYYSQIVNDFQKGDIAEGYSVSREKKESFPLTVTSAQKNPTAFYLCASSIGRGAQYFGPGTRLLVL.

The table lists this clone with a few counts. CDR3 amino acids: CASSLGHHPAGGPGEQYF. In DNA, the CDR3 is TGCGCCAGCAGCTTGGGTCACCATCCAGCGGGAGGGCCGGGAGAGCAGTACTTC. The chain combines TRBV5-1 with TRBJ2-7; 10 bases agree with TRBD2. J was trimmed by 7 bases and V by 0 bases; bases with no gene match: 16. The V gene's germline CDR1 is SGHRS and CDR2 YFSETQ. The CDR3 is made up of 18 amino acids.

Points on this clone: Germline is not matched at one junction end, which may reflect a read error. The J gene is TRBJ1-4, the V gene TRBV5-4, with 7 bases lining up with TRBD1. The CDR3 has 13 residues. The germline V gene encodes CDR1 SGHNT and CDR2 YYREEE (reference sequence). This CDR3 reads CASSPMGFDRVIF. The CDR3 DNA reads TGTGCCAGCAGCCCGATGGGTTTCGACAGGGTAATTTTT. The whole variable domain, remainder taken from reference TRBV5-4 and TRBJ1-4, is ETGVTQSPTHLIKTRGQQVTLRCSSQSGHNTVSWYQQALGQGPQFIFQYYREEENGRGNFPPRFSGLQFPNYSSELNVNALELDDSALYLCASSPMGFDRVIFGSGTQLSVL.

This clone has just one count. The rearrangement links TRBV4-1 to TRBJ2-7, with a weak D call TRBD1 (7 bases). V was clipped by 2 bases and J by 3 bases, with 14 bases between them. The CDR3 sequence is 15 residues long. Germline V CDR1 and CDR2: MGHRA, YSYEKL. CDR3 DNA sequence: TGCGCCAGCAGCCAATGGCAGGGGGGAAGCTACGAGCAGTACTTC. It yields the protein CASSQWQGGSYEQYF.

The rearrangement uses TRBV27 and TRBJ1-6, with no clear D. This CDR3 has 13 amino acids. The V end lost 0 bases, the J end lost 8 bases, and 5 bases lay between the germline ends. From germline, CDR1 is MNHEY and CDR2 SMNVEV (reference sequence). CDR3 DNA sequence: TGTGCCAGCAGTTTATCCTCTTATTCACCCCTCCACTTT. Its translation is CASSLSSYSPLHF.

The table lists this clone with a count of one. The chain employs TRBV9 and TRBJ1-4, with no clear D. V shed 0 bases and J shed 7 bases, with 16 bases lying between them. Germline V gene sequence: CDR1 SGDLS, CDR2 YYNGEE. The CDR3 runs to 16 residues. The CDR3 here is CASSVEGSLVREKLFF. CDR3 DNA: TGTGCCAGCAGCGTAGAAGGTTCCCTTGTGCGTGAAAAACTGTTTTTT.

The rearrangement joins TRBV11-2 to TRBJ2-2; possibly TRBD2 for D (6 bases). V was pared by 6 bases and J by 9 bases, with 17 bases between. CDR3 length: 14 amino acids. Germline-derived CDR1 and CDR2 are SGHAT and FQNNGV. CDR3: CASSHTGTLRELFF. CDR3 nucleotide sequence: TGTGCCAGCAGTCACACTGGGACTCTAAGGGAGCTGTTTTTT.

The CDR3 loop is CASSLPGSTDTQYF. The CDR3 bases are TGTGCCAGCAGTTTACCAGGGAGCACAGATACGCAGTATTTT. The chain has TRBV28 and TRBJ2-3; D may be TRBD1 (5 bases). CDR3 length equals 14 residues. In germline, CDR1 is MDHEN, CDR2 SYDVKM. V lost 2 bases, J lost 0 bases, and 6 bases lay in between.

The rearrangement joins TRBV21-1 to TRBJ1-3; the table calls TRBD1, which could not be checked here. TRBV21-1 is a recognized pseudogene. This CDR3 spans 17 amino acids. The CDR3 loop reads CASSIRASGDTGNTIYF. CDR3 nucleotides: TGTGCCAGCAGCATCCGGGCCTCAGGGGACACGGGGAACACCATATATTTT.

The V call is TRBV30, the J call TRBJ2-3; D is perhaps TRBD1 (5 bases). The CDR3 extends over 14 amino acids. V shed 0 bases and J shed 0 bases, with 7 bases lying between them. CDR1 and CDR2 from the germline V gene are GTSNPN and SVGIG (reference sequence). The CDR3 region has the DNA TGTGCCTGGAGTGTAGGGGAAAGCACAGATACGCAGTATTTT. Protein product: CAWSVGESTDTQYF.

Comment on this clone: One end of the junction does not line up with germline, which may come from a read error. The chain couples TRBV10-3 to TRBJ1-1, with 8 bases lining up with TRBD1. The CDR3 totals 13 residues. Germline CDR1 and CDR2: ENHRY and SYGVKD. This chain's CDR3 is CASSYQGATEAFF. CDR3 in DNA: TGTGCCAGCAGTTACCAGGGGGCAACTGAAGCTTTCTTT.

The chain combines TRBV5-6 with TRBJ1-4; the D is unclear. The V and J ends lost 4 bases and 8 bases respectively, with 21 bases between them. Germline V gene sequence: CDR1 SGHDT, CDR2 YYEEEE. The CDR3 has 16 residues. In DNA form, the CDR3 reads TGTGCCAGCAGCCTAGATGCACCGGGGTTCAACGAAAAACTGTTTTTT. Amino acids: CASSLDAPGFNEKLFF.

The V call is TRBV4-1, the J call TRBJ2-7; 7 nucleotides agree with TRBD2. This CDR3 is built from 15 residues. After removal of 0 bases from V and 3 bases from J, the junction contained 5 bases not matched to a gene. Germline CDR1 MGHRA, CDR2 YSYEKL. CDR3 protein: CASSQESREFYEQYF. In nucleotides, the CDR3 is TGCGCCAGCAGCCAAGAATCGCGGGAGTTCTACGAGCAGTACTTC.

V and J are TRBV5-1 and TRBJ2-1, with 7 positions matching TRBD1. Per germline, CDR1 SGHRS and CDR2 YFSETQ. The CDR3 spans 15 residues. V shed 1 base and J 8 bases; nucleotides not matched to a gene: 9. The DNA of the CDR3 is TGCGCCAGCAGCTTGCTGAGGGACAGTGCCGATGAGCAGTTCTTC. This codes for CASSLLRDSADEQFF.

V usage is TRBV28 and J usage is TRBJ2-3; a weak D match, TRBD2 (6 bases). Germline-derived CDR1 and CDR2 are MDHEN and SYDVKM. Trimming removed 4 bases from V and 2 bases from J, with 13 bases in between. This CDR3 region has 15 residues. Here the CDR3 reads CASSYGAGPTDTQYF. CDR3 nucleotides: TGTGCCAGCAGTTACGGAGCGGGCCCCACAGATACGCAGTATTTT.

This chain joins TRBV6-5 and TRBJ1-1, with D tentatively TRBD1 (5 bases). The CDR3 covers 12 residues. The germline V and J ends were trimmed by 6 bases and 8 bases, with 13 bases remaining between them. The germline gives CDR1 MNHEY, CDR2 SVGAGI. The CDR3 loop reads CASSPDWTEAFF. CDR3 coding DNA: TGTGCCAGCAGCCCTGACTGGACAGAAGCTTTCTTT.